There are many counts of the clone carrying this TCR beta chain. Germline CDR1 and CDR2: SNHLY and FYNNEI. The CDR3 runs 15 residues. The junction had 5 bases not matched to a gene; V was cut back by 4 bases and J by 3 bases. This sample is drawn from a study of T cells in Graves' hyperthyroidism and ophthalmopathy. RNA transcripts yielded amplified TCR beta CDR3 regions. TCR CDR3 underwent first-round RT-PCR with the HTBI primer set. MiXCR was run by TCRdb on the multiplex PCR reads, yielding one entry per CDR3 protein. The data show about 560,000 distinct CDR3 sequences, 16% seen once. This chain uses TRBV2 with TRBJ2-5, with TRBD2 matching 10 bases. Source material: blood. This sequence originates from a woman aged 18-29 years with Graves' hyperthyroidism. In DNA form, the CDR3 reads TGTGCCAGCAGTGCTAGCGGGAGCGGGGAAGAGACCCAGTACTTC. Its translation: CASSASGSGEETQYF.